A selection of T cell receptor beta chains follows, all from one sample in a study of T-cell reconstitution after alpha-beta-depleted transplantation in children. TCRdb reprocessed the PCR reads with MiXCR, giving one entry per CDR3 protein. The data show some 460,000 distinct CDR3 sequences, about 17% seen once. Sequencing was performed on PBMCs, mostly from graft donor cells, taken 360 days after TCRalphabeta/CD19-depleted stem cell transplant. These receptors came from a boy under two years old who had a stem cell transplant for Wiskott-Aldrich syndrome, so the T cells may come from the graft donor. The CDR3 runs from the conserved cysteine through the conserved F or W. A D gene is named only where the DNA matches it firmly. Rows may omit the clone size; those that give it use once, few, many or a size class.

TGTGCCACCAGCAGAGTCGACGAGGGGTGGGAGACCCAGTACTTC,CATSRVDEGWETQYF,TRBJ2-5,.,TRBV15,.
TGCGCCAGCAGCTTGGCCGGGAGGTCACCCCTCCACTTT,CASSLAGRSPLHF,TRBJ1-6,few,TRBV5-1,.
TGTGCCAGCAGCTTAGGCGTGGGTGGGAACACTGAAGCTTTCTTT,CASSLGVGGNTEAFF,TRBJ1-1,many,TRBV13,.
TGTGCCATAACTAGGGACAGGTGGGAGACCCAGTACTTC,CAITRDRWETQYF,TRBJ2-5,few,TRBV10-3,TRBD1
TGTGCCAGCAGTTTTTCGGGACTAGGGGCCAAAAACATTCAGTACTTC,CASSFSGLGAKNIQYF,TRBJ2-4,.,TRBV27,TRBD2
TGCAGCGTCCAATTTTCGGGACTTTGGTCTCCCGGGGAGCTGTTTTTT,CSVQFSGLWSPGELFF,TRBJ2-2,few,TRBV29-1,.
TGCAGTGCTAGACCAGACAGTCCCAATCAGCCCCAGCATTTT,CSARPDSPNQPQHF,TRBJ1-5,few,TRBV20-1,.
TGTGCCAGCAGTGAGGTTGCAGGGACCGGGGCCAACGTCCTGACTTTC,CASSEVAGTGANVLTF,TRBJ2-6,few,TRBV2,.
TGCAGCGTAACTAGGACGAGCTACAATGAGCAGTTCTTC,CSVTRTSYNEQFF,TRBJ2-1,.,TRBV29-1,.
TGTGCCAGCAGCTTGAGGACAGGGCCTTCCTACAATGAGCAGTTCTTC,CASSLRTGPSYNEQFF,TRBJ2-1,few,TRBV5-4,TRBD1
TGTGCCAGCAGCCAAGGGGCAGGTGGAGAGCAGTACTTC,CASSQGAGGEQYF,TRBJ2-7,few,TRBV4-2,.
TGTGCCATCAGTGAACTAGCGGGGCTACAAGAGACCCAGTACTTC,CAISELAGLQETQYF,TRBJ2-5,few,TRBV10-3,TRBD2
TGCAGCGTTGAAGGCCTAGCGGGAGCACCACGGAACATTCAGTACTTC,CSVEGLAGAPRNIQYF,TRBJ2-4,few,TRBV29-1,TRBD2
TGCGCCAGCAGCTTGGACCTTAATTCACCCCTCCACTTT,CASSLDLNSPLHF,TRBJ1-6,many,TRBV5-1,.
TGCGCCAGCAGCTCGACAGGGGCCGGCGGCTATGGCTACACCTTC,CASSSTGAGGYGYTF,TRBJ1-2,many,TRBV5-1,TRBD1
TGTGCCAGCAAGGGGACTCTTCATGAGCAGTTCTTC,CASKGTLHEQFF,TRBJ2-1,few,TRBV6-2/TRBV6-3,.
TGTGCCAGCAGCTTGGTCGGCAGGGGCACCGGGGAGCTGTTTTTT,CASSLVGRGTGELFF,TRBJ2-2,.,TRBV5-6,.
TGTGCCAGCAGTTTATCCAACAACCGACTAGCGGAAACCTACAATGAGCAGTTCTTC,CASSLSNNRLAETYNEQFF,TRBJ2-1,.,TRBV27,TRBD2
TGTGCCAGCAGCCGCAGCCTGGTCGGCTGGAGTGAAAAACTGTTTTTT,CASSRSLVGWSEKLFF,TRBJ1-4,.,TRBV14,.
TGTGCCAGCAGTTTATACACATACAATGAGCAGTTCTTC,CASSLYTYNEQFF,TRBJ2-1,few,TRBV12-3/TRBV12-4,.
TGCGCCAGCAGCCAAGATCTGTCGACAGGAAGTATTCAGTACTTC,CASSQDLSTGSIQYF,TRBJ2-4,few,TRBV4-1,.
TGTGCCAGCTCCCCGGGACTAGCGGGAGGGCAGTTCTTC,CASSPGLAGGQFF,TRBJ2-1,once,TRBV18,TRBD2
TGTGCTAGTGGACGCGGGACAGGGGTTCCCAATCAGCCCCAGCATTTT,CASGRGTGVPNQPQHF,TRBJ1-5,.,TRBV12-5,TRBD1
TGTGCCACCAGCAGAGATTGGAACAGGAATTCACCCCTCCACTTT,CATSRDWNRNSPLHF,TRBJ1-6,.,TRBV15,.